The present TCR beta chain was sequenced within a study of blood T cell repertoires in COVID-19. Only in-frame clones appear in the TCRdb table, and some are missing; sequencing was by immunoSEQ multiplex PCR. In the table there are roughly 250,000 clones, 80% to 90% of which are singletons. The CDR3 loop spans 13 amino acids. Trimming stripped 7 bases from V and 0 bases from J, with 9 bases between. Germline CDR1 is LNHDA and CDR2 is SQIVND (reference sequence). V and J are TRBV19 and TRBJ1-1; the D is unclear. The clonotype originates from a man in his forties with acute or convalescent COVID-19. Sequences were obtained from peripheral blood. The CDR3 reads CASTQSMNTEAFF. The CDR3 DNA reads as TGTGCCAGTACACAGTCGATGAACACTGAAGCTTTCTTT. Supplemented by reference TRBV19 and TRBJ1-1, the full variable domain reads DGGITQSPKYLFRKEGQNVTLSCEQNLNHDAMYWYRQDPGQGLRLIYYSQIVNDFQKGDIAEGYSVSREKKESFPLTVTSAQKNPTAFYLCASTQSMNTEAFFGQGTRLTVV.